Following are 29 T cell receptor beta chains from one sample sequenced in a study of T-cell reconstitution after alpha-beta-depleted transplantation in children. Preparation of the TCRbeta library was carried out with unique molecular identifiers. TCRdb reprocessed the PCR reads via MiXCR and lists one record per CDR3 protein. Of more than 15,000 distinct CDR3 sequences listed, under 6.5% were seen once; the top ten hold approximately 6.9%. The material was PBMCs, obtained before TCRalphabeta/CD19-depleted stem cell transplant. These TCRs come from a boy aged 5-17 years with acute lymphoblastic leukemia, due to receive a stem cell transplant.

This clonotype was counted ten times or more. The rearrangement uses TRBV3-1 and TRBJ2-3; D is perhaps TRBD1 (5 bases). CDR1 and CDR2 (germline): LGHDT, YNNKEL (reference sequence). The CDR3 is 15 amino acids. The V end was cut by 0 bases, the J end by 6 bases, with 13 bases between. The CDR3 region is CASSQENGAWDTQYF. The CDR3 DNA follows: TGTGCCAGCAGCCAAGAGAATGGGGCATGGGATACGCAGTATTTT.

Many counts were recorded for this clonotype. The chain uses TRBV7-2 and TRBJ1-6; TRBD1 might be the D (5 bases). This CDR3 is built from 16 residues. From germline, CDR1 is SGHTA and CDR2 FQGNSA. Trimming removed 2 bases at V and 3 bases at J, with 11 bases between. The CDR3 here is CASSLLRDGYNSPLHF. DNA for the CDR3: TGTGCCAGCAGCTTACTCAGGGATGGCTATAATTCACCCCTCCACTTT.

The chain is built from TRBV6-1 and TRBJ2-3; D could derive from TRBD1 or TRBD2 (5 bases each). Germline V gives CDR1 MNHNS, CDR2 SASEGT. This CDR3 comprises 13 residues. V gave up 9 bases and J gave up 3 bases, with 13 bases separating them. CDR3 nucleotide sequence: TGTGCCAGGTCTCGGGACCTAACAGATACGCAGTATTTT. Protein sequence: CARSRDLTDTQYF.

There are a few counts of this clonotype. The V and J genes are TRBV2 and TRBJ1-1; 9 nucleotides match TRBD1. The germline gives CDR1 SNHLY, CDR2 FYNNEI. This CDR3 comprises 18 residues. CDR3 in amino acids: CTISFGPPWTGEDTEAFF. Written as DNA, the CDR3 is TGTACCATCAGTTTCGGTCCGCCTTGGACAGGGGAGGACACTGAAGCTTTCTTT. The full variable domain, completed using reference TRBV2 and TRBJ1-1, is EPEVTQTPSHQVTQMGQEVILRCVPISNHLYFYWYRQILGQKVEFLVSFYNNEISEKSEIFDDQFSVERPDGSNFTLKIRSTKLEDSAMYFCTISFGPPWTGEDTEAFFGQGTRLTVV.

J is TRBJ2-3 and V is TRBV7-2; a possible D gene is TRBD2 (7 bases). CDR1 is SGHTA, CDR2 FQGNSA, per germline. The CDR3 contains 17 residues. The germline V and J ends were trimmed by 1 base and 2 bases, with 16 bases remaining between them. The DNA of the CDR3 is TGTGCCAGCAGCTTAGGGGGGGGGGGCACCCCCACAGATACGCAGTATTTT. Protein: CASSLGGGGTPTDTQYF.

This clonotype was recorded at least ten times. J is TRBJ2-1 and V is TRBV5-1, with D unclear. V dropped 6 bases and J dropped 3 bases, with 7 bases sitting between them. The CDR3 is made up of 12 amino acids. Germline-derived CDR1 and CDR2 are SGHRS and YFSETQ. CDR3 region: CASIGNYNEQFF. In DNA, the CDR3 is TGCGCCAGCATAGGCAACTACAATGAGCAGTTCTTC.

In this sample, this clonotype turned up many times. This chain connects TRBV7-9 to TRBJ2-3; D unresolved. Germline V gene data show CDR1 as SEHNR and CDR2 as FQNEAQ (reference sequence). Between the trimmed V and J ends, which lost 6 bases and 4 bases, there was a span of 8 bases. The CDR3 loop spans 12 amino acids. DNA of the CDR3: TGTGCCAGCAGACCAAGGGCAGATACGCAGTATTTT. Amino acid sequence: CASRPRADTQYF.

The count of this clonotype is one. V and J are TRBV19 and TRBJ2-7, with 8 bases aligning to TRBD1. The V segment lost 8 bases and the J segment 2 bases; nucleotides outside the gene matches: 5. This CDR3 spans 13 amino acids. Germline V gene sequence: CDR1 LNHDA, CDR2 SQIVND (reference sequence). This chain's CDR3 is CASEDRATYEQYF. The CDR3 coding sequence is TGTGCCAGTGAGGACAGGGCGACCTACGAGCAGTACTTC.

This clonotype was counted at least ten times. This chain connects TRBV7-6 to TRBJ2-6, with TRBD2 matching over 11 bases. V lost 1 base, J lost 3 bases, and 5 bases stayed unmatched. The germline CDR1 and CDR2 sequences are SGHVS and FNYEAQ. The CDR3 runs 18 residues. The CDR3 region is CASSLGLAGGLGANVLTF. CDR3 DNA: TGTGCCAGCAGCTTAGGTCTAGCGGGGGGACTTGGGGCCAACGTCCTGACTTTC. Complete variable domain (other parts from reference TRBV7-6 and TRBJ2-6): GAGVSQSPRYKVTKRGQDVALRCDPISGHVSLYWYRQALGQGPEFLTYFNYEAQQDKSGLPNDRFSAERPEGSISTLTIQRTEQRDSAMYRCASSLGLAGGLGANVLTFGAGSRLTVL.

The chain couples TRBV7-3 to TRBJ2-1; 15 bases agree with TRBD2. J gave up 3 bases and V 11 bases, and 11 bases lay outside the gene matches. Looked up from germline, CDR1 is SGHTA and CDR2 is FQGTGA. This CDR3 is built from 17 residues. CDR3: CACWGGLAGGIYNEQFF. In DNA form, the CDR3 reads TGTGCCTGCTGGGGGGGACTAGCGGGAGGAATCTACAATGAGCAGTTCTTC.

This clonotype was detected ten times or more. This rearrangement joins TRBV18 to TRBJ2-7; possibly TRBD2 for D (5 bases). The CDR3 has 13 amino acids. Germline-derived CDR1 and CDR2 are KGHSH and LQKENI. Between the trimmed V and J ends, which lost 6 bases and 0 bases, there was a span of 9 bases. The chain's CDR3 is CASSLTTSYEQYF. As DNA, the CDR3 is TGTGCCAGCTCTCTGACTACCTCCTACGAGCAGTACTTC.

This clonotype was seen many times. This chain's CDR3 is CASSIGQPATSYTF. The CDR3 DNA reads as TGTGCCAGCAGCATCGGACAGCCCGCGACATCCTACACCTTC. The rearrangement joins TRBV6-5 to TRBJ1-2; the D gene is possibly TRBD1 (6 bases). The germline V and J ends were trimmed by 6 bases and 10 bases, with 21 bases remaining between them. Germline CDR1 MNHEY, CDR2 SVGAGI. CDR3 size: 14 residues.

This clonotype was detected many times. The chain carries TRBV4-1 and TRBJ2-2; D may be TRBD2 (6 bases). This CDR3 is built from 15 residues. Trimming left V 0 bases short and J 5 bases short, with 10 bases between. Germline V lookup: CDR1 MGHRA, CDR2 YSYEKL. Here the CDR3 DNA reads TGCGCCAGCAGCCAAGAAGGGACTCCGACCGGGGAGCTGTTTTTT. It translates to CASSQEGTPTGELFF.

There are many counts of this clonotype. The CDR3 DNA sequence: TGTGCCAGCAGCGCCGGGACTGAGAACACTGAAGCTTTCTTT. The encoded protein is CASSAGTENTEAFF. The chain is built from TRBV7-8 and TRBJ1-1; D possibly corresponds to TRBD1 (5 bases). The CDR3 is 14 residues long. Germline assignment: CDR1 SGHVS and CDR2 FQNEAQ. The V and J ends lost 5 bases and 1 base respectively, with 11 bases between them.

This clonotype showed up many times. This chain links TRBV6-2 or TRBV6-3 with TRBJ2-5; D gene unclear. CDR1 and CDR2 from the germline V gene are MNHEY and SVGEGT. This CDR3 is 17 amino acids long. The V end was cut by 0 bases, the J end by 4 bases, with 18 bases between. CDR3 loop: CASSYSIAPSKGETQYF. The CDR3, as DNA: TGTGCCAGCAGTTACTCGATCGCACCGTCGAAAGGAGAGACCCAGTACTTC.

V and J are TRBV6-2 or TRBV6-3 and TRBJ1-1; 7 bases are shared with TRBD1. CDR1 and CDR2 from the germline V gene are MNHEY and SVGEGT. This CDR3 has 13 amino acids. After removal of 7 bases from V and 1 base from J, the junction contained 3 bases not matched to a gene. The CDR3 DNA is TGTGCCAGCAATGACAGGGAGAACACTGAAGCTTTCTTT. It yields the protein CASNDRENTEAFF.

Many counts were recorded for this clonotype. This chain joins TRBV3-1 and TRBJ2-5; D possibly corresponds to TRBD2 (6 bases). The germline gives CDR1 LGHDT, CDR2 YNNKEL (reference sequence). Trimming cost V 3 bases and J 2 bases, with 7 bases left between them. There are 13 residues in the CDR3. DNA of the CDR3: TGTGCCAGCAGCCATAGCGGACAAGAGACCCAGTACTTC. Translating gives CASSHSGQETQYF.

This clonotype was seen many times. The chain has TRBV29-1 and TRBJ2-2; D gene ambiguous. V was pared by 3 bases and J by 2 bases, with 7 bases between. This CDR3 is 13 amino acids long. Germline V gives CDR1 SQVTM, CDR2 ANQGSEA. CDR3: CSVERSNTGELFF. CDR3 sequence (DNA): TGCAGCGTTGAGAGATCCAACACCGGGGAGCTGTTTTTT.

This clonotype was observed a single time. This rearrangement joins TRBV10-3 to TRBJ1-2, with TRBD1 matching 11 bases. The CDR3 totals 14 residues. Trimming cost V 10 bases and J 2 bases; bases outside gene matches: 6. Looked up from germline, CDR1 is ENHRY and CDR2 is SYGVKD. The CDR3 is CASGQGANNYGYTF. In DNA form, the CDR3 reads TGTGCCAGCGGACAGGGGGCGAACAACTATGGCTACACCTTC.

This clonotype came up many times. The rearrangement joins TRBV11-2 to TRBJ2-7; TRBD1 or TRBD2 may be the D gene (5 bases each). This CDR3 comprises 14 residues. V gave up 5 bases and J gave up 6 bases, with 17 bases separating them. Germline values: CDR1 SGHAT, CDR2 FQNNGV. The CDR3 DNA reads TGTGCCAGCAGCGCCGGGACGATCCCCCCCGAGCAGTACTTC. Its protein product is CASSAGTIPPEQYF.

This clonotype was observed at least ten times. The chain carries TRBV4-3 and TRBJ1-4; D uncertain. CDR1 is LGHNA, CDR2 YSLEER, per germline. V was pared by 0 bases and J by 7 bases, with 15 bases between. The CDR3 consists of 16 residues. CDR3 loop: CASSQDAVSFLEKLFF. CDR3 DNA: TGCGCCAGCAGCCAAGATGCGGTCTCCTTCCTTGAAAAACTGTTTTTT.

In its sample, this clonotype was seen many times. The chain employs TRBV7-2 and TRBJ2-2; D is uncertain. Germline lookup yields CDR1 SGHTA and CDR2 FQGNSA. The CDR3 consists of 13 residues. Trimming removed 3 bases from V and 6 bases from J, with 8 bases in between. The CDR3 spells CASSLTIPGELFF. In DNA form, the CDR3 reads TGTGCCAGCAGCTTGACAATTCCCGGGGAGCTGTTTTTT.

This clonotype was observed many times. The V and J genes are TRBV7-2 and TRBJ2-7, with D hard to call. The V end lost 2 bases, the J end lost 3 bases, and 14 bases lay between the germline ends. Germline CDR1 and CDR2: SGHTA and FQGNSA. The CDR3 runs 15 residues. CDR3 DNA sequence: TGTGCCAGCAGCTTATCTTTCAGCTCCAACTACGAGCAGTACTTC. Its protein is CASSLSFSSNYEQYF.

V usage is TRBV13 and J usage is TRBJ2-1; TRBD2 matches 9 bases. The CDR3 is 16 residues long. The trim removed 5 bases at V and 6 bases at J, leaving 11 bases unmatched. CDR1 is PRHDT, CDR2 FYEKMQ, per germline (reference sequence). Here the CDR3 DNA reads TGTGCCAGCAGCATCGGGACTAGCTGGGGAGTCAATGAGCAGTTCTTC. Amino acids: CASSIGTSWGVNEQFF. Looking up the rest from reference TRBV13 and TRBJ2-1 gives the full variable domain: AAGVIQSPRHLIKEKRETATLKCYPIPRHDTVYWYQQGPGQDPQFLISFYEKMQSDKGSIPDRFSAQQFSDYHSELNMSSLELGDSALYFCASSIGTSWGVNEQFFGPGTRLTVL.

This clonotype was seen ten or more times. V and J are TRBV6-5 and TRBJ2-7, with D tentatively TRBD1 (6 bases). The CDR3 totals 15 residues. Germline CDR1 reads MNHEY; CDR2 reads SVGAGI. V was trimmed by 9 bases and J by 0 bases, leaving 18 bases between them. The CDR3 nucleotides are TGTGCCAGTCGGCCCAGCGGACAGAGCTCCTACGAGCAGTACTTC. Encoded protein: CASRPSGQSSYEQYF.

This clonotype was counted ten times or more. The V gene is TRBV28, the J gene TRBJ1-2, with 12 nucleotides matching TRBD1. Unmatched junction bases numbered 13, after V lost 3 bases and J lost 5 bases. The CDR3 has 18 residues. Germline V gives CDR1 MDHEN, CDR2 SYDVKM. The CDR3: CASSFPLGTGGALYGYTF. CDR3 sequence (DNA): TGTGCCAGCAGTTTCCCGTTGGGGACAGGGGGCGCGTTATATGGCTACACCTTC.

This clonotype was observed at least ten times. The V call is TRBV6-5, the J call TRBJ2-5; 12 bases match TRBD2. Looked up from germline, CDR1 is MNHEY and CDR2 is SVGAGI. The CDR3 has 17 amino acids. With V trimmed by 11 bases and J by 1 base, 14 bases remained unmatched. CDR3 coding DNA: TGTGCCTCCTCAGCGGGGACTAGCGGGCCGTTCCAAGAGACCCAGTACTTC. This sequence encodes CASSAGTSGPFQETQYF.

This clonotype was counted at least ten times. The CDR3 protein is CASSLTVRSTDTQYF. Here the CDR3 DNA reads TGCGCCAGCAGCCTTACGGTGCGTAGCACAGATACGCAGTATTTT. The chain is built from TRBV4-3 and TRBJ2-3; no definite D call. Germline V CDR1 and CDR2: LGHNA, YSLEER. The CDR3 has 15 residues. The ends were cut back, 4 bases at V and 0 bases at J, with 11 bases in the middle.

By sample share, this clonotype is medium-sized. The rearrangement uses TRBV12-3 or TRBV12-4 and TRBJ2-5, with no clear D. The length of the CDR3 is 12 residues. Trimming took 8 bases from V and 6 from J, leaving 13 bases between them. The CDR3 here is CASSLGRQTQYF. The CDR3, as DNA: TGTGCCAGCTCCCTAGGTCGGCAGACCCAGTACTTC.